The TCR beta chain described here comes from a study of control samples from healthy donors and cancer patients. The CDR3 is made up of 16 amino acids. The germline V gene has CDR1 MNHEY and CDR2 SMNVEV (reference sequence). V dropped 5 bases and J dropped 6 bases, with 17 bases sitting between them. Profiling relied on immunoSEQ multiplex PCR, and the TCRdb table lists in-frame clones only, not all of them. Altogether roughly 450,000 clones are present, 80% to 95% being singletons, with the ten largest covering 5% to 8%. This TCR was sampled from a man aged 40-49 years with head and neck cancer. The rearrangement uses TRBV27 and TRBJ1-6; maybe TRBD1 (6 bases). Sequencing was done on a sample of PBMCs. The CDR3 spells CASSPYPGGGNSPLHF. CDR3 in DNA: TGTGCCAGCAGTCCCTATCCGGGGGGCGGTAATTCACCCCTCCACTTT.